The 17 T cell receptor beta chains presented below share a single source sample, sequenced in a study of blood T cell repertoires in COVID-19. Some clones are missing from TCRdb's copy, which holds only in-frame ones; the method was immunoSEQ multiplex PCR. This table has over 200,000 clones, 80% to 95% appearing once. The sequenced material came from peripheral blood. The receptors stem from a person aged 18-30 years with COVID-19, enrolled during active disease.

The chain links TRBV14 to TRBJ1-4, with TRBD1 matching 10 bases. Germline lookup yields CDR1 SGHDN and CDR2 FVKESK. The CDR3 covers 18 residues. V lost 3 bases and J lost 6; bases outside the gene matches: 13. The CDR3 DNA is TGTGCCAGCAGCCATGACCGGGACAGGGGAGGATTGGATGAAAAACTGTTTTTT. It encodes CASSHDRDRGGLDEKLFF.

This chain uses TRBV27 with TRBJ2-3, with unresolved D. The CDR3 extends over 13 amino acids. Looked up from germline, CDR1 is MNHEY and CDR2 is SMNVEV (reference sequence). Trimming stripped 4 bases from V and 4 bases from J, with 9 bases between. CDR3 in DNA: TGTGCCAGCAGTTCCAGATCATCAGATACGCAGTATTTT. Its protein is CASSSRSSDTQYF.

The V and J genes are TRBV24-1 and TRBJ2-7, with 9 positions matching TRBD1. After removal of 4 bases from V and 6 bases from J, the junction contained 12 bases not matched to a gene. This CDR3 contains 16 residues. CDR1 KGHDR and CDR2 SFDVKD come from the germline V gene. The CDR3 loop is CATSESPGQGPLEQYF. The CDR3 nucleotides are TGTGCCACCAGTGAATCGCCGGGACAGGGCCCTCTCGAGCAGTACTTC.

The rearrangement joins TRBV27 to TRBJ2-7; TRBD2 aligns across 8 bases. In germline, CDR1 is MNHEY, CDR2 SMNVEV (reference sequence). V lost 3 bases and J lost 5; bases outside the gene matches: 6. CDR3 length: 14 residues. CDR3 region: CASSFGRGGDEQYF. In DNA, the CDR3 is TGTGCCAGCAGTTTCGGGAGGGGGGGAGACGAGCAGTACTTC.

The chain uses TRBV29-1 and TRBJ2-7; D is possibly TRBD2 (6 bases). The CDR3 covers 11 residues. Trimming left V 2 bases short and J 6 bases short, with 8 bases between. Germline CDR1 is SQVTM and CDR2 is ANQGSEA. The CDR3, as DNA: TGCAGCGTTGAATACGGGAGCGAGCAGTACTTC. Translating it yields CSVEYGSEQYF.

The rearrangement joins TRBV7-9 to TRBJ1-3; D call uncertain. The germline CDR1 and CDR2 sequences are SEHNR and FQNEAQ (reference sequence). V was pared by 3 bases and J by 0 bases, with 3 bases between. CDR3 length: 13 residues. CDR3 bases: TGTGCCAGCAGCTTCGGCTCTGGAAACACCATATATTTT. Translation gives CASSFGSGNTIYF.

The chain uses TRBV9 and TRBJ1-3; D gene unclear. CDR3 size: 17 residues. Germline lookup yields CDR1 SGDLS and CDR2 YYNGEE. V lost 2 bases to trimming and J lost 4 bases, with 19 bases between them. For the CDR3, the DNA is TGTGCCAGCAGCGTTTCCCCTCCCGGGGTAATCGGAAACACCATATATTTT. This sequence encodes CASSVSPPGVIGNTIYF.

The rearrangement links TRBV9 to TRBJ2-5; no clear D. This CDR3 has 12 amino acids. CDR1 is SGDLS and CDR2 is YYNGEE in the germline V gene. V was clipped by 3 bases and J by 5 bases, with 8 bases between them. CDR3 coding DNA: TGTGCCAGCAGCGCCCCCCGGGAGACCCAGTACTTC. Translating it yields CASSAPRETQYF.

This chain uses TRBV18 with TRBJ1-5, with 12 bases identical to TRBD1. This CDR3 spans 17 amino acids. After removal of 2 bases from V and 7 bases from J, the junction contained 9 bases not matched to a gene. In germline, CDR1 is KGHSH, CDR2 LQKENI. The CDR3, as DNA: TGTGCCAGCTCACCAGCCGGGACAGGGGGCGCCGAACAGCCCCAGCATTTT. Its protein is CASSPAGTGGAEQPQHF.

The CDR3 DNA follows: TGCGCCAGCAGCGCTGAGGCAGCGGACCCACAAGAGACCCAGTACTTC. This sequence encodes CASSAEAADPQETQYF. The chain is built from TRBV5-1 and TRBJ2-5, with a weak D call TRBD2 (5 bases). Trimming took off 4 bases at V and 2 bases at J, with 18 bases between the two ends. Germline lookup yields CDR1 SGHRS and CDR2 YFSETQ. The CDR3 loop spans 16 amino acids.

The rearrangement links TRBV13 to TRBJ1-5; D perhaps matches TRBD1 (6 bases). This CDR3 spans 12 amino acids. The germline V gene encodes CDR1 PRHDT and CDR2 FYEKMQ (reference sequence). V was shortened by 8 bases and J by 9 bases, with 14 bases between the two germline ends. CDR3 region: CASSGGEGPQHF. The CDR3 DNA is TGTGCCAGCTCGGGGGGCGAGGGGCCCCAGCATTTT.

CDR3 sequence: CASSLDHTSWGYTF. CDR3 bases: TGTGCCAGCAGCTTGGACCATACTTCGTGGGGCTACACCTTC. The chain has TRBV5-4 and TRBJ1-2; D gene uncertain. Germline CDR1 and CDR2: SGHNT and YYREEE (reference sequence). CDR3 length equals 14 residues. Trimming took off 0 bases at V and 8 bases at J, with 14 bases between the two ends.

The J gene is TRBJ2-5, the V gene TRBV12-3 or TRBV12-4, with TRBD2 as a possible D gene (5 bases). The CDR3 totals 12 residues. V was cut by 3 bases and J by 7 bases, with 9 bases left in between. The CDR3 spells CASSFSRGTQYF. DNA of the CDR3: TGTGCCAGCAGTTTCTCCCGGGGGACCCAGTACTTC.

V is TRBV19 and J is TRBJ2-1, with 9 bases fitting TRBD2. Trimming removed 0 bases from V and 3 bases from J; junction bases left unmatched: 15. CDR3 length: 20 residues. CDR1 is LNHDA, CDR2 SQIVND, per germline (reference sequence). The CDR3 spells CASSIDLIAGGPLLYNEQFF. The CDR3 region has the DNA TGTGCCAGTAGTATAGATCTGATCGCGGGAGGGCCCCTTCTCTACAATGAGCAGTTCTTC.

V gene TRBV5-1 combines with J gene TRBJ1-1, with D unclear. The CDR3 totals 12 residues. CDR1 and CDR2 (germline): SGHRS, YFSETQ. V lost 2 bases, J lost 2 bases, and 4 bases lay in between. The CDR3 nucleotides are TGCGCCAGCAGCTTAGCTAACACTGAAGCTTTCTTT. As protein: CASSLANTEAFF.

V is TRBV21-1 and J is TRBJ2-7; TRBD2 is the table's D call and was not checked against the DNA. TRBV21-1 is described as a pseudogene. The CDR3 is 15 residues long. CDR3 loop: CASSNGTSGSDEQYF. The CDR3 DNA follows: TGTGCCAGCAGCAACGGGACTAGCGGGAGTGACGAGCAGTACTTC.

The V gene is TRBV4-1, the J gene TRBJ1-3, with D possibly TRBD1 on 6 matching bases. The V end was cut by 0 bases, the J end by 1 base, with 13 bases between. The V gene's germline CDR1 is MGHRA and CDR2 YSYEKL. The CDR3 covers 17 residues. CDR3 region: CASSQDWGLLSGNTIYF. DNA for the CDR3: TGCGCCAGCAGCCAAGATTGGGGGCTCCTTTCTGGAAACACCATATATTTT.